This T cell receptor beta chain was found in a study of cytomegalovirus exposure and HLA in healthy donors. Concerning this clone itself: Relative to the germline gene, one junction end is altered; a read error may explain this.

TCRdb's copy holds only in-frame clones and misses some; the assay was immunoSEQ multiplex PCR. Seen here are about 110,000 clones, 70% to 85% observed once, and the top ten hold 3% to 3.5%. The CDR3 spans 11 residues. CDR1 and CDR2 (germline): MNHEY, SVGAGI. Sequenced input: PBMCs. The clonotype originates from a young woman in good health and CMV-seronegative. V is TRBV6-5 and J is TRBJ2-7; 8 bases align to TRBD1. The CDR3 nucleotides read TGTGCCAGCAGTAACGACAGGGGAAGGCACTTC. It specifies CASSNDRGRHF.